The sequence of this TCR beta chain was determined in a study of Graves' ophthalmopathy and Graves' hyperthyroidism. Amplification of TCR beta CDR3 regions used RNA transcripts. First-round RT-PCR with HTBI primers preceded a second-round multiplex PCR. TCRdb used MiXCR to reprocess the multiplex PCR reads, holding one entry per CDR3 protein. The table has 200,000 to 250,000 distinct CDR3 sequences, over 25% seen once; the top ten hold approximately 9.6%. V lost 0 bases and J 4 bases, leaving 13 bases between the germline ends. The CDR3 totals 15 residues. Germline lookup yields CDR1 LGHNA and CDR2 YNFKEQ.

The gene calls are TRBV4-2 and TRBJ2-7, with D maybe TRBD2 (5 bases). The sample consisted of peripheral blood. This clonotype was obtained from a man in his fifties or sixties with Graves' ophthalmopathy. This CDR3 is CASSQETASGYEQYF. The CDR3 DNA reads TGTGCCAGCAGCCAAGAAACGGCGAGCGGTTACGAGCAGTACTTC.